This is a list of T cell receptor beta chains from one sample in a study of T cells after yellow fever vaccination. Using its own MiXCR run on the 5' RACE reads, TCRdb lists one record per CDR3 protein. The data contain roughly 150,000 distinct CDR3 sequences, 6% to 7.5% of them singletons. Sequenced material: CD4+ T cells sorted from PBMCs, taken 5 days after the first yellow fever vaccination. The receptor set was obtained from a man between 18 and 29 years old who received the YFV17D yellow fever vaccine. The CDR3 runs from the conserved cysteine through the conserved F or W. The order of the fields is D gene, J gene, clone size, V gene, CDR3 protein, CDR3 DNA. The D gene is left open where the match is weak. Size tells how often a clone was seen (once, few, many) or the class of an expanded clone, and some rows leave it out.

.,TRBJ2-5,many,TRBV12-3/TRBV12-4,CASSLTAAGETQYF,TGTGCCAGCAGTTTGACGGCCGCGGGGGAGACCCAGTACTTC
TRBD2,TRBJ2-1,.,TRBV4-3,CANSQDTQRGEYNEQFF,TGCGCCAACAGCCAAGATACCCAACGGGGGGAATACAATGAGCAGTTCTTC
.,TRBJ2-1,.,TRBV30,CAWILTAMGEQFF,TGTGCCTGGATTCTGACGGCGATGGGTGAGCAGTTCTTC
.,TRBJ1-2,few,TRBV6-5,CASITNRAHYGYTF,TGTGCCAGCATTACGAATCGGGCACACTATGGCTACACCTTC
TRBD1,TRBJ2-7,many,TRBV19,CASTRDRLFYEQYF,TGTGCCAGTACCCGGGACAGACTATTCTACGAGCAGTACTTC
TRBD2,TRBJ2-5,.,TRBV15,CATSKGEAGEETQYF,TGTGCCACCAGCAAAGGCGAAGCGGGAGAGGAGACCCAGTACTTC
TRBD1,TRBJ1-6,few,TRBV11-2,CASSAATGGYSPLHF,TGTGCCAGCAGCGCGGCGACAGGGGGGTATTCACCCCTCCACTTT
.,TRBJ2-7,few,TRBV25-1,CASSESPGRTSYEQYF,TGTGCCAGCAGTGAATCCCCGGGTCGAACTTCCTACGAGCAGTACTTC
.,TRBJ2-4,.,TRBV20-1,CSASISSRDIQYF,TGCAGTGCCTCCATTTCCTCCAGGGACATTCAGTACTTC
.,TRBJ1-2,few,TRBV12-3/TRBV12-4,CASSLGGLLNYGYTF,TGTGCCAGCAGTTTAGGGGGGCTCCTGAACTATGGCTACACCTTC
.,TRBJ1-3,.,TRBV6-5,CASSLRQSGNTIYF,TGTGCCAGCAGTCTTAGACAGTCCGGAAACACCATATATTTT
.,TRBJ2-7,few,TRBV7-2,CASSSSTRSKEQYF,TGTGCCAGCAGCTCCTCGACACGGTCGAAAGAGCAGTACTTC
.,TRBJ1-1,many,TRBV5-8,CASSLGTGTGTEAFF,TGTGCCAGCAGCCTTGGCACAGGGACGGGCACTGAAGCTTTCTTT
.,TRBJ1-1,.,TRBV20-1,CSARGLGTTNTEAFF,TGCAGTGCTAGGGGCCTCGGGACAACGAACACTGAAGCTTTCTTT
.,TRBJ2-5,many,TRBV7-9,CASSLYGSETQYF,TGTGCCAGCAGCTTATACGGATCCGAGACCCAGTACTTC
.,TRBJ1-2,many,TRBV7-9,CASSLGQANYGYTF,TGTGCCAGCAGCTTAGGACAAGCCAACTATGGCTACACCTTC
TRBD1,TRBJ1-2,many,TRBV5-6,CASSLVGTGGSGYTF,TGTGCCAGCAGCTTGGTTGGGACAGGGGGCTCTGGCTACACCTTC
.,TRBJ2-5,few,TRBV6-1,CASGGTAQETQYF,TGTGCCAGCGGGGGGACGGCCCAAGAGACCCAGTACTTC
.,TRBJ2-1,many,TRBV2,CASSEELVEQFF,TGTGCCAGCAGTGAAGAGCTAGTGGAGCAGTTCTTC
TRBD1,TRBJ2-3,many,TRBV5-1,CASSLQTGDTDTQYF,TGCGCCAGCAGCTTGCAGACAGGGGATACAGATACGCAGTATTTT
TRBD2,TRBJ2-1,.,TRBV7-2,CASSPRQAGGPAEQFF,TGTGCCAGCAGCCCCCGCCAAGCGGGGGGGCCAGCTGAGCAGTTCTTC
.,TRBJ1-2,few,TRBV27,CASSLSLGDYGYTF,TGTGCCAGCAGTTTATCGCTGGGAGACTATGGCTACACCTTC
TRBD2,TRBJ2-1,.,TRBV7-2,CASSFSGGYYNEQFF,TGTGCCAGCAGCTTTAGCGGGGGGTACTACAATGAGCAGTTCTTC
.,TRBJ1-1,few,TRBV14,CASSQEWTEAFF,TGTGCCAGCAGCCAAGAATGGACTGAAGCTTTCTTT
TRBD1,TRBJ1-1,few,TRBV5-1,CASSFRGGQGMNTEAFF,TGCGCCAGCAGCTTTAGGGGGGGACAGGGTATGAACACTGAAGCTTTCTTT
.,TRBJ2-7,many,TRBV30,CACHRDGSYEQYF,TGTGCCTGTCACCGGGACGGATCCTACGAGCAGTACTTC
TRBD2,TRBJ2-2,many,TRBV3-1,CASSLLAAGELFF,TGTGCCAGCAGCCTTCTAGCGGCCGGGGAGCTGTTTTTT
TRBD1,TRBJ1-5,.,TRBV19,CASGEEAGGLNQPQHF,TGTGCCAGCGGGGAGGAGGCAGGGGGCTTAAATCAGCCCCAGCATTTT
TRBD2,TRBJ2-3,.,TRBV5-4,CASSKRTSGGTDTQYF,TGTGCCAGCAGCAAACGGACTAGCGGGGGTACAGATACGCAGTATTTT